Below, one TCR beta chain is given with its context. Its antigen is unknown. The data stem from a study of graft-versus-host responses after intestinal transplantation. Turning to the study itself: Isolated intestinal, liver-intestinal, or multivisceral transplants had been given to the recipients. The whole recipient group had anti-thymocyte globulin induction followed by tacrolimus and steroids for roughly three years.

This CDR3 region has 15 residues. In germline, CDR1 is SQVTM, CDR2 ANQGSEA. The J segment lost 4 bases and the V segment lost 3 bases, leaving 6 bases of the junction unmatched. Clones were sequenced by immunoSEQ multiplex PCR, and TCRdb holds only the in-frame ones, with some missing. The data show some 100,000 clones, around nine tenths seen once. Study findings and constraints: There was an association between peak levels of circulating GvH clones and early post-transplant HvG declines. Graft-donor T cell macrochimerism in patients accompanied high graft-versus-host to host-versus-graft clonal ratios in allografts.

The receptor was derived from a human donor who received an intestinal transplant. Source: unstimulated CD8+ T cells sorted from spleen or lymph node cells, taken before intestinal transplant. The chain joins TRBV29-1 to TRBJ2-1, with 10 bases identical to TRBD1. The CDR3 spells CSVEYPGQGYNEQFF. CDR3 coding DNA: TGCAGCGTTGAGTATCCGGGACAGGGGTACAATGAGCAGTTCTTC.